These 27 T cell receptor beta chains came from one sample sequenced in a study of CD8 T cells in ankylosing spondylitis. Each CDR3 protein is one row after TCRdb ran MiXCR on the 5' RACE reads. The data hold 200,000 to 300,000 distinct CDR3 sequences, with about 11% observed a single time. The sample taken for sequencing was blood, either unsorted or a sorted T cell fraction (not recorded which). Receptors were obtained from a male donor with ankylosing spondylitis or in good health (not recorded which).

The sample holds many counts of this clonotype. J is TRBJ2-3 and V is TRBV29-1; possibly TRBD1 for D (6 bases). V was shortened by 0 bases and J by 2 bases, with 15 bases between the two germline ends. Per germline, CDR1 SQVTM and CDR2 ANQGSEA. CDR3 length: 16 residues. This CDR3 is CSVEDLQGSFTDTQYF. The CDR3 nucleotides read TGCAGCGTTGAAGATCTTCAGGGGTCGTTCACAGATACGCAGTATTTT.

This clonotype was found once. Possible read error: a much larger clone is one base away. The rearrangement uses TRBV7-2 and TRBJ2-1, with D possibly TRBD1 on 6 matching bases. Germline V gene lookup returns CDR1 SGHTA and CDR2 FQGNSA. Trimming left V 2 bases short and J 2 bases short, with 10 bases between. The CDR3 has 15 amino acids. In DNA form, the CDR3 reads TGTGCCAGCAGCTTACAACAGGGACCCTACAATGAGCAGTTCTTC. It codes for CASSLQQGPYNEQFF. Variable domain in full (rest from reference TRBV7-2 and TRBJ2-1): GAGVSQSPSNKVTEKGKDVELRCDPISGHTALYWYRQSLGQGLEFLIYFQGNSAPDKSGLPSDRFSAERTGGSVSTLTIQRTQQEDSAVYLCASSLQQGPYNEQFFGPGTRLTVL.

This clonotype was found many times. The chain links TRBV5-1 to TRBJ1-2; D uncertain. Germline CDR1 reads SGHRS; CDR2 reads YFSETQ. This CDR3 comprises 15 residues. Deletions cut 1 base from V and 0 bases from J, with 10 bases between. In DNA form, the CDR3 reads TGCGCCAGCAGCTTGAATCCCTCAGCTAACTATGGCTACACCTTC. Amino acid sequence: CASSLNPSANYGYTF.

This clonotype was detected many times. The CDR3 sequence: CASSRAGQVNQPQHF. Written as DNA, the CDR3 is TGTGCCAGCAGCCGCGCAGGACAGGTCAATCAGCCCCAGCATTTT. This chain connects TRBV27 to TRBJ1-5, with 7 positions matching TRBD1. V lost 6 bases to trimming and J lost 3 bases; unmatched junction nucleotides: 8. CDR1 is MNHEY, CDR2 SMNVEV, per germline (reference sequence). CDR3 size: 15 residues.

In this sample, this clonotype turned up many times. CDR3 sequence (DNA): TGCGCCAGCAGCCTGAGGGGGCCACCCTACGAGCAGTACTTC. Protein sequence: CASSLRGPPYEQYF. The gene calls are TRBV5-1 and TRBJ2-7, with TRBD1 identical over 7 bases. The CDR3 consists of 14 residues. Germline V gene data show CDR1 as SGHRS and CDR2 as YFSETQ. Trimming removed 4 bases from V and 2 bases from J; junction bases left unmatched: 6.

This clonotype was observed a handful of times. V usage is TRBV5-7 and J usage is TRBJ2-3; D is uncertain. TRBV5-7 falls under the ORF class, with uncertain function. The CDR3 extends over 16 amino acids. V lost 2 bases to trimming and J lost 0 bases, with 13 bases between them. CDR3 amino acids: CASSFGEQSSTDTQYF. CDR3 nucleotides: TGTGCCAGCAGCTTTGGGGAACAATCCAGCACAGATACGCAGTATTTT.

This clonotype was picked up many times. The chain is built from TRBV20-1 and TRBJ1-2, with 7 nucleotides matching TRBD1. The CDR3 length is 13 residues. Germline trimming cut 6 bases from V and 3 bases from J; bases unmatched to any gene: 7. Germline V gene data show CDR1 as DFQATT and CDR2 as SNEGSKA (reference sequence). CDR3 nucleotides: TGCAGTGCAACGGACAGGTCGGACTATGGCTACACCTTC. This codes for CSATDRSDYGYTF.

This clonotype was found many times. V and J are TRBV12-3 or TRBV12-4 and TRBJ2-7; possible D gene TRBD1, 8 bases. The V gene lost 3 bases and the J gene lost 6 bases, with 15 bases spanning the gap. The CDR3 is made up of 14 amino acids. This chain's CDR3 is CASSFGQGGGEQYF. The DNA for the CDR3 is TGTGCCAGCAGTTTCGGACAGGGCGGGGGCGAGCAGTACTTC.

This clonotype was detected ten times or more. The V gene is TRBV3-1, the J gene TRBJ2-1; D not certain. The CDR3 totals 15 residues. Germline V gene sequence: CDR1 LGHDT, CDR2 YNNKEL (reference sequence). V was trimmed by 1 base and J by 1 base, leaving 8 bases between them. The CDR3 coding sequence is TGTGCCAGCAGCCAAGGATCCGGATCCTACAATGAGCAGTTCTTC. Translation: CASSQGSGSYNEQFF.

This clonotype was seen repeatedly, ten times or more. The rearrangement joins TRBV7-9 to TRBJ2-2; D not certain. Germline V lookup: CDR1 SEHNR, CDR2 FQNEAQ (reference sequence). This CDR3 has 16 amino acids. V was clipped by 5 bases and J by 3 bases, with 16 bases between them. The CDR3: CASSPPGVLYTGELFF. The CDR3 DNA is TGTGCCAGCAGCCCCCCGGGTGTCCTATACACCGGGGAGCTGTTTTTT.

This clonotype was seen a few times. The chain joins TRBV5-6 to TRBJ2-3; weak D call: TRBD2 (6 bases). Germline-derived CDR1 and CDR2 are SGHDT and YYEEEE. V was pared by 1 base and J by 6 bases, with 18 bases between. The CDR3 is made up of 16 amino acids. CDR3 protein: CASSLYEGGNTDTQYF. For the CDR3, the DNA is TGTGCCAGCAGCTTGTACGAAGGCGGGAATACCGATACGCAGTATTTT.

The J gene is TRBJ1-2, the V gene TRBV4-2, with D uncertain. The CDR3 is made up of 14 amino acids. Trimming left V 0 bases short and J 6 bases short, with 11 bases between. Germline V gene lookup returns CDR1 LGHNA and CDR2 YNFKEQ. Here the CDR3 DNA reads TGTGCCAGCAGCCAAGAGGGAAAACCCCATGGCTACACCTTC. Translating gives CASSQEGKPHGYTF.

This clonotype came up many times. The gene calls are TRBV7-9 and TRBJ2-5; TRBD2 matches at 8 bases. The CDR3 loop spans 15 amino acids. CDR1 SEHNR and CDR2 FQNEAQ come from the germline V gene (reference sequence). Trimming removed 5 bases from V and 5 bases from J; junction bases left unmatched: 10. CDR3 nucleotides: TGTGCCAGCAGCCCTCGTGGTAGCGGGGTGGAGACCCAGTACTTC. As protein: CASSPRGSGVETQYF.

This clonotype came up many times. The gene calls are TRBV15 and TRBJ1-4; D is unclear. The germline gives CDR1 LNHNV, CDR2 YYDKDF (reference sequence). The CDR3 consists of 16 residues. Trimming removed 1 base at V and 4 bases at J, with 13 bases between. The CDR3 DNA reads as TGTGCCACCAGCAGAGTTGGAGGACGGAATAATGAAAAACTGTTTTTT. Translating it yields CATSRVGGRNNEKLFF.

V usage is TRBV11-2 and J usage is TRBJ2-1, with D perhaps TRBD1 or TRBD2 (6 bases each). V lost 6 bases and J lost 9, with 24 bases in between. CDR3 size: 16 residues. Germline V gene data show CDR1 as SGHAT and CDR2 as FQNNGV. This chain's CDR3 is CASSSLRGAGGSEQFF. The CDR3 DNA sequence: TGTGCCAGCAGTTCTCTAAGGGGGGCAGGTGGAAGTGAGCAGTTCTTC.

This clonotype was recorded at least ten times. The chain links TRBV3-1 to TRBJ1-1; D ambiguous. The V gene's germline CDR1 is LGHDT and CDR2 YNNKEL (reference sequence). V dropped 2 bases and J dropped 0 bases, with 4 bases sitting between them. The CDR3 spans 13 residues. CDR3 residues: CASSQSLNTEAFF. The CDR3 DNA follows: TGTGCCAGCAGCCAATCACTGAACACTGAAGCTTTCTTT.

The chain recombines TRBV7-9 with TRBJ1-4, with D uncertain. CDR1 is SEHNR and CDR2 is FQNEAQ in the germline V gene (reference sequence). The length of the CDR3 is 15 residues. The V and J ends lost 0 bases and 8 bases respectively, with 13 bases between them. The CDR3 nucleotides read TGTGCCAGCAGCTTAGCAGGGCAGATAAACGAAAAACTGTTTTTT. It encodes CASSLAGQINEKLFF.

The rearrangement uses TRBV6-2 or TRBV6-3 and TRBJ1-2; 9 bases agree with TRBD1. With V trimmed by 4 bases and J by 5 bases, 11 bases remained unmatched. CDR1 MNHEY and CDR2 SVGEGT come from the germline V gene. This CDR3 contains 16 residues. In nucleotides, the CDR3 is TGTGCCAGCAGTTTTACCCTACCGGGACAGGGATATGGCTACACCTTC. Its translation is CASSFTLPGQGYGYTF.

This clonotype was picked up many times. This rearrangement joins TRBV3-1 to TRBJ2-3, with D possibly matching TRBD2 (6 bases). V shed 0 bases and J shed 6 bases, with 10 bases lying between them. This CDR3 region has 14 residues. CDR1 is LGHDT and CDR2 is YNNKEL in the germline V gene (reference sequence). The CDR3 nucleotides are TGTGCCAGCAGCCAAGAGGGACTCTCCGATACGCAGTATTTT. Encoded protein: CASSQEGLSDTQYF.

The table lists this clonotype with many counts. The chain combines TRBV7-6 with TRBJ2-3; D may correspond to TRBD1 or TRBD2 (6 bases each). Germline V gene lookup returns CDR1 SGHVS and CDR2 FNYEAQ. The CDR3 consists of 17 residues. V was shortened by 1 base and J by 0 bases, with 14 bases between the two germline ends. This CDR3 is CASSLVPGGLSTDTQYF. CDR3 coding DNA: TGTGCCAGCAGCTTAGTCCCCGGGGGCCTTAGCACAGATACGCAGTATTTT.

In its sample, this clonotype was seen many times. The V call is TRBV9, the J call TRBJ2-1, with unresolved D. Germline values: CDR1 SGDLS, CDR2 YYNGEE. The CDR3 is 13 residues long. Trimming removed 2 bases at V and 9 bases at J, with 12 bases between. The DNA for the CDR3 is TGTGCCAGCAGCGTGTCGGTTAGGAGTGAGCAGTTCTTC. Translating gives CASSVSVRSEQFF.

This chain connects TRBV11-2 to TRBJ2-3, with 9 bases fitting TRBD2. Germline V gene data show CDR1 as SGHAT and CDR2 as FQNNGV. The CDR3 consists of 18 residues. Germline trimming cut 0 bases from V and 5 bases from J; bases unmatched to any gene: 12. The DNA of the CDR3 is TGTGCCAGCAGCTTAGATTTCGGCGGGGGGGGTTTCCTAGATACGCAGTATTTT. This codes for CASSLDFGGGGFLDTQYF.

The chain uses TRBV11-2 and TRBJ2-1; TRBD2 agrees at 9 bases. CDR1 SGHAT and CDR2 FQNNGV come from the germline V gene. CDR3 length: 16 amino acids. After removal of 1 base from V and 7 bases from J, the junction contained 8 bases not matched to a gene. The CDR3 DNA sequence: TGTGCCAGCAGCTTAGTACCGCGGGGGGGCAGGAATGAGCAGTTCTTC. Encoded protein: CASSLVPRGGRNEQFF.

This clonotype was seen a handful of times. This may be a read error: a much more frequent sequence differs by one nucleotide. This chain uses TRBV2 with TRBJ2-1, with 7 bases fitting TRBD2. V gave up 7 bases and J gave up 7 bases; unmatched junction bases: 4. The CDR3 is 12 amino acids. Germline V gene data show CDR1 as SNHLY and CDR2 as FYNNEI. For the CDR3, the DNA is TGTGCCAGCAAGGCGGGAGCGAATGAGCAGTTCTTC. Its protein product is CASKAGANEQFF. The complete variable domain, with remaining parts taken from reference TRBV2 and TRBJ2-1, reads EPEVTQTPSHQVTQMGQEVILRCVPISNHLYFYWYRQILGQKVEFLVSFYNNEISEKSEIFDDQFSVERPDGSNFTLKIRSTKLEDSAMYFCASKAGANEQFFGPGTRLTVL.

This clonotype was seen at least ten times. The chain links TRBV3-1 to TRBJ1-2; D unclear. The CDR3 has 14 residues. V was clipped by 4 bases and J by 8 bases, with 17 bases between them. Germline CDR1 and CDR2: LGHDT and YNNKEL (reference sequence). CDR3 coding DNA: TGTGCCAGCAGCCCAGCGACGCAGGCGTACGGCTACACCTTC. This translates into CASSPATQAYGYTF.

As to this clonotype: One base away lies a much larger clone, so this may be a sequencing read error. The chain joins TRBV12-5 to TRBJ1-1; 9 nucleotides agree with TRBD1. V shed 0 bases and J 4 bases; nucleotides not matched to a gene: 15. This CDR3 comprises 19 residues. Germline CDR1 LGHNT, CDR2 FRNRAP. CDR3: CASGLVTIRTGDRITEAFF. As DNA, the CDR3 is TGTGCTAGTGGTTTGGTAACGATTAGGACAGGGGATCGGATCACTGAAGCTTTCTTT.

This chain links TRBV30 with TRBJ2-2; perhaps TRBD2 as D (6 bases). Per the germline V gene, CDR1 is GTSNPN and CDR2 is SVGIG (reference sequence). The V end lost 2 bases, the J end lost 0 bases, and 13 bases lay between the germline ends. This CDR3 region has 16 residues. CDR3 DNA sequence: TGTGCCTGGAGTAGGAGGAGGGATTCGAACACCGGGGAGCTGTTTTTT. It encodes CAWSRRRDSNTGELFF.